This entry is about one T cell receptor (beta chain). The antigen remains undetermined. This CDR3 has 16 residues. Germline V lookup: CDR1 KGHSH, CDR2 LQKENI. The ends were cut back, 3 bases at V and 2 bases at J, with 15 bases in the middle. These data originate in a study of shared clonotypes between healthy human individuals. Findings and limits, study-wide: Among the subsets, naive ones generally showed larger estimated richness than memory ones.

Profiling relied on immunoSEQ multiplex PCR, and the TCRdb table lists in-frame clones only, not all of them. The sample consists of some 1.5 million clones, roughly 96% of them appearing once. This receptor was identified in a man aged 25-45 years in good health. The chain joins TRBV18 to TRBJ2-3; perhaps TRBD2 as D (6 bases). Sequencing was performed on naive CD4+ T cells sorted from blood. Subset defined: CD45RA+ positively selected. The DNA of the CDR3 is TGTGCCAGCTCACCGATGAGTGGGAGGCCCACAGATACGCAGTATTTT. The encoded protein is CASSPMSGRPTDTQYF.